The clone carrying this T cell receptor beta chain was found once. The antigen remains undetermined. The record originates from a study of T cell responses to AZD1222 COVID-19 vaccine. Assay used: immunoSEQ multiplex PCR; TCRdb lists only in-frame clones, some missing. The table lists about 190,000 clones, approximately 90% of them singletons. J lost 4 bases, V lost 6 bases, and 8 bases had no gene match. This CDR3 contains 15 residues. From germline, CDR1 is SGHRS and CDR2 YFSETQ. Study results and caveats: Unmutated variant regions are reportedly targeted by nearly half of spike-specific TCRs. Dominant CD4 TCR responses targeted spike regions 160-218 and 743-854. The donors showed a predominance of white British ancestry and of females, with possible underestimation of clonal diversity.

The sample was peripheral blood, taken on day 0 of AZD1222 vaccination. This TCR was recovered from an adult in good health. The chain employs TRBV5-1 and TRBJ1-1; the match to TRBD1 covers 11 bases. The CDR3 protein is CASTLIGTGGTEAFF. The CDR3 coding sequence is TGCGCCAGCACGCTGATAGGGACAGGGGGCACTGAAGCTTTCTTT.